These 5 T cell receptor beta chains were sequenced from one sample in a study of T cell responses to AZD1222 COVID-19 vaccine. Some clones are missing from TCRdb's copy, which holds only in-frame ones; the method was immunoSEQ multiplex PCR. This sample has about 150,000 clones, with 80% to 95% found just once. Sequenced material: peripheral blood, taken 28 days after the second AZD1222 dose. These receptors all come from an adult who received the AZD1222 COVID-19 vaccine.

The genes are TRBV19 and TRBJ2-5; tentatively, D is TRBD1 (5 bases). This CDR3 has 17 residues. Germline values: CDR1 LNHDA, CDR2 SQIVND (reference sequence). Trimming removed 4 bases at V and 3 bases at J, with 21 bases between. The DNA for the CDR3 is TGTGCCAGTAGTAGAGTGGCAGGGCCCGAATTTGAAGAGACCCAGTACTTC. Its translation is CASSRVAGPEFEETQYF.

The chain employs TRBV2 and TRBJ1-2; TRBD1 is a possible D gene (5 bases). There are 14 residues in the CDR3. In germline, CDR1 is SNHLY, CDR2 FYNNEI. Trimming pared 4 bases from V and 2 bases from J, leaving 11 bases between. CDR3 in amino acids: CASSVGGNNYGYTF. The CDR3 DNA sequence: TGTGCCAGCAGTGTCGGGGGGAACAACTATGGCTACACCTTC. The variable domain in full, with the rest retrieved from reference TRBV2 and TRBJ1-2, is EPEVTQTPSHQVTQMGQEVILRCVPISNHLYFYWYRQILGQKVEFLVSFYNNEISEKSEIFDDQFSVERPDGSNFTLKIRSTKLEDSAMYFCASSVGGNNYGYTFGSGTRLTVV.

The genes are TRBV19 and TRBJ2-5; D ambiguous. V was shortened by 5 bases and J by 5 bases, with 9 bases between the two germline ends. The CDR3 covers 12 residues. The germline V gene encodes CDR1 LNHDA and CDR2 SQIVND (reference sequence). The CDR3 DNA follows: TGTGCCAGTAGTTTCACTTGGGAGACCCAGTACTTC. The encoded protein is CASSFTWETQYF.

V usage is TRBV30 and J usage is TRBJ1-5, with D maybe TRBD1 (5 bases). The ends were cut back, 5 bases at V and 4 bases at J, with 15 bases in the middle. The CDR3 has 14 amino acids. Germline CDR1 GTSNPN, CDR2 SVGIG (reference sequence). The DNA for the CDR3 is TGTGCCTGGCAGGGTGAGGGAGTGAATCAGCCCCAGCATTTT. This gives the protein CAWQGEGVNQPQHF.

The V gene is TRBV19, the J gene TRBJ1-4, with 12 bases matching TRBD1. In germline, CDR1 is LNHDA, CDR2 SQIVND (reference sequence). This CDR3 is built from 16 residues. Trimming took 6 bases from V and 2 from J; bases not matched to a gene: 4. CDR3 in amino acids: CASRGQGAATNEKLFF. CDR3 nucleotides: TGTGCCAGTAGGGGACAGGGGGCAGCGACTAATGAAAAACTGTTTTTT. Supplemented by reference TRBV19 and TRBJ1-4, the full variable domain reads DGGITQSPKYLFRKEGQNVTLSCEQNLNHDAMYWYRQDPGQGLRLIYYSQIVNDFQKGDIAEGYSVSREKKESFPLTVTSAQKNPTAFYLCASRGQGAATNEKLFFGSGTQLSVL.